This T cell receptor (beta chain) stems from a study of cytomegalovirus exposure and HLA in healthy donors. Study-level findings and limits: TCR beta chains associated with HLA were, in a later analysis, more clonally expanded than equally common others. For most TCR sequences rarity was the rule, although some public TCRs occurred in many donors. In vitro confirmation showed three CMV-associated chains to be CMV antigen specific.

This PCR relied on a set of 60 Vbeta primers and 13 Jbeta primers. The method was immunoSEQ multiplex PCR; TCRdb's version includes in-frame clones alone and lacks a portion of them. The top ten hold 1.6% of the sample, which has some 130,000 clones, about 68% seen once. The CDR3 runs 15 residues. V lost 4 bases and J lost 4; bases outside the gene matches: 2. Germline CDR1 SGHRS, CDR2 YFSETQ. This clone was observed a few times. The target antigen is unknown. The J gene is TRBJ2-1, the V gene TRBV5-1; 13 nucleotides agree with TRBD2. The source material was PBMCs. This clonotype was obtained from a human donor in good health. CDR3 coding DNA: TGCGCCAGCAGCCCGGGACTAGCGGGATACAATGAGCAGTTCTTC. Translating gives CASSPGLAGYNEQFF.